The next 26 T cell receptor beta chains were all read from a single sample in a study of regulatory T cells in long-lasting Graves disease. This sample's time point: persistent/refractory GD, antithyroid drugs over 5 years with positive TRAb. PBMC RNA was the source of the TCR library. iRepertoire HTBI primers and Arm-PCR of CDR3 regions built TCR beta libraries. A single record per CDR3 protein comes from TCRdb applying MiXCR to the multiplex PCR reads. Of about 310,000 distinct CDR3 sequences in the sample, roughly a fifth are singletons; the top ten hold more than 50%. This sample comprised peripheral blood mononuclear cells (PBMCs), obtained when the disease was refractory, from a patient treated with antithyroid drugs. The source of these receptors is a female donor with Graves disease.

This chain joins TRBV20-1 and TRBJ2-7; 11 bases match TRBD1. The junction had 10 bases not matched to a gene; V was cut back by 5 bases and J by 4 bases. This CDR3 region has 15 residues. Germline values: CDR1 DFQATT, CDR2 SNEGSKA (reference sequence). CDR3: CSADSGTGGYYEQYF. CDR3 coding DNA: TGCAGTGCTGACTCCGGGACAGGGGGATATTACGAGCAGTACTTC.

Ten or more counts support this clonotype. This chain uses TRBV6-1 with TRBJ2-7, with 8 bases fitting TRBD1. Germline V CDR1 and CDR2: MNHNS, SASEGT. The CDR3 totals 15 residues. V gave up 5 bases and J gave up 2 bases; unmatched junction bases: 8. The CDR3 spells CASSQPGQVTYEQYF. The DNA for the CDR3 is TGTGCCAGCAGTCAACCGGGACAGGTGACCTACGAGCAGTACTTC.

Of note for this clonotype: A read error may explain this, as a much larger clone is one base away. The J gene is TRBJ2-7, the V gene TRBV6-1; 7 nucleotides align to TRBD2. This CDR3 region has 14 residues. Germline V gene lookup returns CDR1 MNHNS and CDR2 SASEGT. With 8 bases clipped from V and 3 bases from J, the junction kept 10 bases outside the gene matches. The CDR3 sequence is CASGQTSRSYEQYF. CDR3 bases: TGTGCCAGCGGTCAGACTAGCCGGAGCTACGAGCAGTACTTC.

This clonotype was picked up many times. The V gene is TRBV28, the J gene TRBJ2-7, with D maybe TRBD1 (5 bases). Looked up from germline, CDR1 is MDHEN and CDR2 is SYDVKM. V was trimmed by 5 bases and J by 5 bases, leaving 13 bases between them. The CDR3 consists of 13 residues. The CDR3 sequence: CASSGAGTDEQYF. The CDR3 bases are TGTGCCAGCAGTGGGGCAGGTACCGACGAGCAGTACTTC.

This clonotype was recorded at least ten times. V is TRBV18 and J is TRBJ1-2; D remains ambiguous. Trimming removed 0 bases at V and 7 bases at J, with 15 bases between. The CDR3 has 15 amino acids. CDR1 is KGHSH and CDR2 is LQKENI in the germline V gene. CDR3 nucleotide sequence: TGTGCCAGCTCACCACCGGCAGATCGCTCCTCTGGCTACACCTTC. Its protein is CASSPPADRSSGYTF.

The chain couples TRBV4-3 to TRBJ2-3, with TRBD1 identical over 10 bases. Trimming took 4 bases from V and 4 from J; bases not matched to a gene: 8. CDR3 length equals 16 residues. The germline gives CDR1 LGHNA, CDR2 YSLEER. The CDR3, as DNA: TGCGCCAGCAGCCCCTCGGGACAGGGGAGGGCAGATACGCAGTATTTT. Amino acids: CASSPSGQGRADTQYF.

The chain carries TRBV27 and TRBJ2-5; D not certain. The germline V gene encodes CDR1 MNHEY and CDR2 SMNVEV (reference sequence). The CDR3 has 14 amino acids. V was cut by 4 bases and J by 2 bases, with 11 bases left in between. CDR3: CASSSSIPQETQYF. CDR3 nucleotides: TGTGCCAGCAGTTCTTCCATACCGCAAGAGACCCAGTACTTC.

This clonotype was seen a few times. V is TRBV14 and J is TRBJ2-7; TRBD2 might be the D (5 bases). This CDR3 has 15 residues. Trimming took off 3 bases at V and 3 bases at J, with 15 bases between the two ends. Germline CDR1 is SGHDN and CDR2 is FVKESK. CDR3 coding DNA: TGTGCCAGCAGCCAGCAAGGGAGTTCCCGCTACGAGCAGTACTTC. This translates into CASSQQGSSRYEQYF. The variable domain in full, completed from reference TRBV14 and TRBJ2-7, reads EAGVTQFPSHSVIEKGQTVTLRCDPISGHDNLYWYRRVMGKEIKFLLHFVKESKQDESGMPNNRFLAERTGGTYSTLKVQPAELEDSGVYFCASSQQGSSRYEQYFGPGTRLTVT.

This clonotype was observed at least ten times. CDR3 in DNA: TGTGCCAGCAGCACCAGCGGGAGGAGGGCCAACGTCCTGACTTTC. Residues: CASSTSGRRANVLTF. The J gene is TRBJ2-6, the V gene TRBV28; TRBD2 aligns across 9 bases. From germline, CDR1 is MDHEN and CDR2 SYDVKM. The ends lost 6 bases at V and 5 bases at J; junction bases unmatched: 5. This CDR3 has 15 residues.

This clonotype was observed many times. J is TRBJ2-7 and V is TRBV7-9; 11 bases agree with TRBD1. This CDR3 has 15 amino acids. The germline V gene has CDR1 SEHNR and CDR2 FQNEAQ (reference sequence). V lost 5 bases to trimming and J lost 3 bases; unmatched junction nucleotides: 6. CDR3 loop: CASSHTGTGGYEQYF. The CDR3 region has the DNA TGTGCCAGCAGCCACACCGGGACAGGGGGCTACGAGCAGTACTTC.

This clonotype was observed many times. V is TRBV11-2 and J is TRBJ1-2, with 7 bases identical to TRBD1. Looked up from germline, CDR1 is SGHAT and CDR2 is FQNNGV. After removal of 5 bases from V and 12 bases from J, the junction contained 6 bases not matched to a gene. CDR3 length equals 11 residues. The CDR3 sequence: CASSLGQDNTF. DNA of the CDR3: TGTGCCAGCAGCCTTGGACAGGATAACACCTTC.

This clonotype was detected many times. This chain links TRBV19 with TRBJ1-1, with D possibly TRBD1 on 5 matching bases. Deletions cut 3 bases from V and 0 bases from J, with 20 bases between. Germline assignment: CDR1 LNHDA and CDR2 SQIVND (reference sequence). This CDR3 contains 18 residues. The CDR3 DNA reads TGTGCCAGTAGTATTTCGGACACGTCATCTGAGTTGAACACTGAAGCTTTCTTT. It encodes CASSISDTSSELNTEAFF. Filled out from reference TRBV19 and TRBJ1-1, the complete variable domain reads DGGITQSPKYLFRKEGQNVTLSCEQNLNHDAMYWYRQDPGQGLRLIYYSQIVNDFQKGDIAEGYSVSREKKESFPLTVTSAQKNPTAFYLCASSISDTSSELNTEAFFGQGTRLTVV.

Only a few counts were recorded for this clonotype. V is TRBV27 and J is TRBJ2-3, with 9 positions matching TRBD2. Per the germline V gene, CDR1 is MNHEY and CDR2 is SMNVEV (reference sequence). Germline trimming cut 5 bases from V and 3 bases from J; bases unmatched to any gene: 9. The CDR3 covers 16 residues. The CDR3: CASSPLAGVITDTQYF. The CDR3 region has the DNA TGTGCCAGCAGTCCCTTAGCGGGGGTTATAACAGATACGCAGTATTTT.

This clonotype has just a few counts. This chain's CDR3 is CASSQGRHQGTEAFF. DNA of the CDR3: TGCGCCAGCAGCCAAGGAAGGCATCAAGGGACTGAAGCTTTCTTT. The genes are TRBV4-3 and TRBJ1-1; D gene ambiguous. The ends were cut back, 1 base at V and 5 bases at J, with 14 bases in the middle. CDR3 length equals 15 residues. The germline gives CDR1 LGHNA, CDR2 YSLEER.

The rearrangement links TRBV6-1 to TRBJ1-1, with D perhaps matching TRBD1 (5 bases). Deletions cut 7 bases from V and 1 base from J, with 10 bases between. This CDR3 is built from 13 residues. In germline, CDR1 is MNHNS, CDR2 SASEGT. The CDR3 protein is CASTPGRNTEAFF. For the CDR3, the DNA is TGTGCCAGCACCCCAGGGAGGAACACTGAAGCTTTCTTT.

This clonotype came up many times. This chain joins TRBV7-2 and TRBJ2-7, with D possibly TRBD2 on 5 matching bases. V was cut by 5 bases and J by 5 bases, with 16 bases left in between. Looked up from germline, CDR1 is SGHTA and CDR2 is FQGNSA. CDR3 size: 14 residues. This chain's CDR3 is CASSRPGFGDEQYF. In nucleotides, the CDR3 is TGTGCCAGCAGCCGACCTGGTTTCGGGGACGAGCAGTACTTC. Drawing the rest from reference TRBV7-2 and TRBJ2-7, the complete variable domain is GAGVSQSPSNKVTEKGKDVELRCDPISGHTALYWYRQSLGQGLEFLIYFQGNSAPDKSGLPSDRFSAERTGGSVSTLTIQRTQQEDSAVYLCASSRPGFGDEQYFGPGTRLTVT.

This clonotype was counted many times. For the CDR3, the DNA is TGTGCCAGCAGCTATAGACAGGGGAACTACGAGCAGTACTTC. Translated, it gives CASSYRQGNYEQYF. The V gene is TRBV7-6, the J gene TRBJ2-7, with TRBD1 matching over 8 bases. The CDR3 extends over 14 amino acids. V was clipped by 4 bases and J by 3 bases; unmatched bases: 5. CDR1 SGHVS and CDR2 FNYEAQ come from the germline V gene.

This clonotype was observed at least ten times. This chain's CDR3 is CSARVYPLAFF. CDR3 nucleotide sequence: TGCAGTGCTAGAGTCTACCCCTTAGCTTTCTTT. The chain links TRBV20-1 to TRBJ1-1; D is ambiguous. Germline V gene sequence: CDR1 DFQATT, CDR2 SNEGSKA (reference sequence). The ends were cut back, 1 base at V and 10 bases at J, with 10 bases in the middle. This CDR3 spans 11 amino acids.

This clonotype was seen more than once but under ten times. This chain uses TRBV6-1 with TRBJ2-2; D is unclear. The CDR3 consists of 12 residues. Germline assignment: CDR1 MNHNS and CDR2 SASEGT. V lost 6 bases, J lost 9 bases, and 11 bases lay in between. CDR3 sequence reads: CASSVLGRELFF. In DNA form, the CDR3 reads TGTGCCAGCAGCGTTCTAGGCAGGGAGCTGTTTTTT.

Ten or more counts support this clonotype. V gene TRBV20-1 combines with J gene TRBJ2-5; tentatively, D is TRBD1 or TRBD2 (6 bases each). Trimming removed 2 bases from V and 0 bases from J, with 10 bases in between. Germline V gives CDR1 DFQATT, CDR2 SNEGSKA (reference sequence). The CDR3 extends over 14 amino acids. The CDR3 here is CSARLGGYQETQYF. The CDR3, as DNA: TGCAGTGCTAGACTAGGGGGGTACCAAGAGACCCAGTACTTC.

This clonotype was recorded at least ten times. This sequence joins TRBV20-1 and TRBJ2-5, with D tentatively TRBD1 (6 bases). In germline, CDR1 is DFQATT, CDR2 SNEGSKA (reference sequence). Trimming left V 7 bases short and J 7 bases short, with 19 bases between. CDR3 size: 13 residues. This CDR3 is CSVRGQTKMTQYF. The CDR3 nucleotides read TGCAGTGTTCGAGGACAGACCAAGATGACCCAGTACTTC.

The table lists this clonotype with many counts. This sequence joins TRBV12-3 or TRBV12-4 and TRBJ2-7; 9 positions match TRBD1. The CDR3 has 15 amino acids. V gave up 8 bases and J gave up 6 bases; unmatched junction bases: 14. The CDR3 loop reads CASSLTGTGITEQYF. DNA of the CDR3: TGTGCCAGCTCTCTGACCGGGACAGGGATAACCGAGCAGTACTTC.

This clonotype was counted ten times or more. This chain links TRBV6-2 or TRBV6-3 with TRBJ2-7; weak D call: TRBD2 (6 bases). Germline lookup yields CDR1 MNHEY and CDR2 SVGEGT. This CDR3 is 13 amino acids long. The V and J ends lost 4 bases and 6 bases respectively, with 13 bases between them. CDR3 DNA: TGTGCCAGCAGTTCGCGGGAAGAGCTCGAGCAGTACTTC. Translating gives CASSSREELEQYF.

As concerns this clonotype: It is likely a read error: a sequence one base away is far more abundant. The V call is TRBV9, the J call TRBJ2-7, with TRBD1 matching 7 bases. CDR1 SGDLS and CDR2 YYNGEE come from the germline V gene. The CDR3 loop spans 14 amino acids. V lost 6 bases to trimming and J lost 3 bases; unmatched junction nucleotides: 9. As DNA, the CDR3 is TGTGCCAGCACCCTCAGGGGGTTCCACTACGAGCAGTACTTC. Translation: CASTLRGFHYEQYF.

The rearrangement joins TRBV20-1 to TRBJ2-5; D is perhaps TRBD1 (6 bases). Trimming took off 8 bases at V and 5 bases at J, with 15 bases between the two ends. Germline V gene sequence: CDR1 DFQATT, CDR2 SNEGSKA (reference sequence). This CDR3 comprises 12 residues. CDR3 sequence: CSLQGLEETQYF. Written as DNA, the CDR3 is TGCAGTCTACAGGGTCTGGAGGAGACCCAGTACTTC.

For the CDR3, the DNA is TGTGCCAGCAGCGACCAACAGGGTGATAGCAATCAGCCCCAGCATTTT. This translates into CASSDQQGDSNQPQHF. This rearrangement joins TRBV7-9 to TRBJ1-5; tentatively, D is TRBD1 (6 bases). The V end was cut by 5 bases, the J end by 0 bases, with 14 bases between. CDR3 length equals 16 residues. Per germline, CDR1 SEHNR and CDR2 FQNEAQ (reference sequence).